This passage covers 16 T cell receptor beta chains from one sample sequenced in a study of blood T cell repertoires in COVID-19. Measured with immunoSEQ multiplex PCR; TCRdb has only the in-frame clones, and not every one. The table has 150,000 to 200,000 clones, around four fifths seen once. The material sequenced was peripheral blood. All receptors derive from a man in his sixties or seventies who had recovered from COVID-19.

This rearrangement joins TRBV5-1 to TRBJ1-4; D remains unclear. The CDR3 spans 14 residues. V gave up 5 bases and J gave up 3 bases, with 11 bases separating them. Germline lookup yields CDR1 SGHRS and CDR2 YFSETQ. CDR3 bases: TGCGCCAGCAGTCCGGGAGCGGCTAATGAAAAACTGTTTTTT. Residues: CASSPGAANEKLFF.

The genes are TRBV9 and TRBJ2-7; 11 nucleotides align to TRBD1. The germline V gene has CDR1 SGDLS and CDR2 YYNGEE. This CDR3 contains 16 residues. The V segment lost 4 bases and the J segment 3 bases; nucleotides outside the gene matches: 9. Here the CDR3 reads CASSPIAGTGGYEQYF. CDR3 DNA: TGTGCCAGCAGCCCCATCGCCGGGACAGGGGGCTACGAGCAGTACTTC.

The V and J genes are TRBV29-1 and TRBJ1-2; 7 bases line up with TRBD1. The CDR3 runs to 13 residues. Germline loops: CDR1 SQVTM, CDR2 ANQGSEA. J lost 3 bases, V lost 4 bases, and 5 bases had no gene match. CDR3 DNA sequence: TGCAGCGTTGTAGGGACAGAAGACTATGGCTACACCTTC. It is translated as CSVVGTEDYGYTF.

The genes are TRBV2 and TRBJ2-1, with 12 bases that match TRBD2. Germline CDR1 reads SNHLY; CDR2 reads FYNNEI. The V gene end was trimmed by 7 bases and the J gene end by 4 bases; junction bases not matched to a gene: 5. CDR3 size: 15 residues. The CDR3 here is CASNKGLAGYNEQFF. The CDR3 DNA reads as TGTGCCAGCAACAAAGGACTAGCGGGGTACAATGAGCAGTTCTTC.

This clone was seen only once. The CDR3 bases are TGTGCCAGCAGTTCCCCGGGGACAGGGATATACGAGCAGTACTTC. Residues: CASSSPGTGIYEQYF. The chain has TRBV6-5 and TRBJ2-7; 9 bases are shared with TRBD1. CDR1 is MNHEY and CDR2 is SVGAGI in the germline V gene. The CDR3 has 15 amino acids. The V segment lost 4 bases and the J segment 4 bases; nucleotides outside the gene matches: 8.

This clone was detected a few times. The chain has TRBV5-4 and TRBJ2-1, with D maybe TRBD2 (6 bases). The V gene lost 0 bases and the J gene lost 7 bases, with 11 bases spanning the gap. Looked up from germline, CDR1 is SGHNT and CDR2 is YYREEE (reference sequence). The CDR3 spans 14 residues. Written as DNA, the CDR3 is TGTGCCAGCAGCTTGGCGGGGGACGGGAATGAGCAGTTCTTC. Its translation: CASSLAGDGNEQFF.

This chain connects TRBV6-4 to TRBJ2-2; 9 positions match TRBD1. V shed 6 bases and J 6 bases; nucleotides not matched to a gene: 5. Germline assignment: CDR1 MRHNA and CDR2 SNTAGT. The length of the CDR3 is 14 residues. DNA for the CDR3: TGTGCCAGCAGACCGGGACAGGGCTCCGGGGAGCTGTTTTTT. Protein: CASRPGQGSGELFF.

This clone appeared once. The chain carries TRBV5-6 and TRBJ1-1; tentative D call: TRBD1 (5 bases). Germline loops: CDR1 SGHDT, CDR2 YYEEEE. Trimming left V 4 bases short and J 1 base short, with 14 bases between. The CDR3 spans 15 residues. DNA for the CDR3: TGTGCCAGCAGCCCACGTAGGGGCCGGAACACTGAAGCTTTCTTT. Its protein product is CASSPRRGRNTEAFF.

This chain connects TRBV5-1 to TRBJ2-3; TRBD1 might be the D (6 bases). The CDR3 runs to 14 residues. Trimming removed 7 bases from V and 8 bases from J, with 20 bases in between. Germline V gene lookup returns CDR1 SGHRS and CDR2 YFSETQ. DNA of the CDR3: TGCGCCAGCGCCGAGGGGGTATCGACGGGTACGCAGTATTTT. It is translated as CASAEGVSTGTQYF. The full variable domain, rest sourced from reference TRBV5-1 and TRBJ2-3, is KAGVTQTPRYLIKTRGQQVTLSCSPISGHRSVSWYQQTPGQGLQFLFEYFSETQRNKGNFPGRFSGRQFSNSRSEMNVSTLELGDSALYLCASAEGVSTGTQYFGPGTRLTVL.

This clone was counted between two and nine times. V gene TRBV7-3 combines with J gene TRBJ1-1; D may be TRBD1 (5 bases). The V end was cut by 0 bases, the J end by 6 bases, with 11 bases between. There are 14 residues in the CDR3. The germline CDR1 and CDR2 sequences are SGHTA and FQGTGA. This chain's CDR3 is CASSLTGVVSEAFF. The CDR3 DNA reads TGTGCCAGCAGCTTAACAGGGGTCGTGTCTGAAGCTTTCTTT.

This chain connects TRBV19 to TRBJ1-5; D not resolved. The V gene lost 6 bases and the J gene lost 4 bases, with 13 bases spanning the gap. Per the germline V gene, CDR1 is LNHDA and CDR2 is SQIVND (reference sequence). The length of the CDR3 is 14 residues. CDR3 nucleotides: TGTGCCAGTAGACCGGCGGGGAGTAATCAGCCCCAGCATTTT. Translation: CASRPAGSNQPQHF.

The CDR3 reads CASSQVLAGSPYEQYF. The CDR3 bases are TGCGCCAGCAGCCAAGTTCTCGCGGGGAGCCCCTACGAGCAGTACTTC. The chain has TRBV4-1 and TRBJ2-7, with a tentative D call TRBD2 (6 bases). Between the trimmed V and J ends, which lost 1 base and 2 bases, there was a span of 15 bases. The germline V gene encodes CDR1 MGHRA and CDR2 YSYEKL. There are 16 residues in the CDR3.

This chain uses TRBV2 with TRBJ2-7; 11 positions match TRBD2. The J segment lost 2 bases and the V segment lost 3 bases, leaving 3 bases of the junction unmatched. Germline V gives CDR1 SNHLY, CDR2 FYNNEI. The CDR3 totals 15 residues. CDR3 in DNA: TGTGCCAGCAGTGACCTAGCGGGAGGCACCTACGAGCAGTACTTC. Protein sequence: CASSDLAGGTYEQYF.

The chain uses TRBV19 and TRBJ2-7; 12 nucleotides agree with TRBD2. This CDR3 has 16 amino acids. Trimming at V came to 4 bases and at J to 3 bases, leaving 7 bases not matched to a gene. The germline V gene encodes CDR1 LNHDA and CDR2 SQIVND (reference sequence). In nucleotides, the CDR3 is TGTGCCAGTAGTACTCTCAAGACTAGCGGGAGCTACGAGCAGTACTTC. This translates into CASSTLKTSGSYEQYF.

This clone has a handful of counts. In DNA, the CDR3 is TGTGCCACCAGTGACTCGACAGGGTTATTTTATGGCTACACCTTC. It specifies CATSDSTGLFYGYTF. The V call is TRBV24-1, the J call TRBJ1-2, with 7 bases matching TRBD1. The length of the CDR3 is 15 residues. Germline V gives CDR1 KGHDR, CDR2 SFDVKD. The J segment lost 5 bases and the V segment lost 4 bases, leaving 9 bases of the junction unmatched.

CDR3 coding DNA: TGTGCCAGCTCACCATCACAGGTAGACACAGATACGCAGTATTTT. Protein product: CASSPSQVDTDTQYF. The chain couples TRBV18 to TRBJ2-3; TRBD1 is a possible D gene (5 bases). The CDR3 has 15 amino acids. Germline V lookup: CDR1 KGHSH, CDR2 LQKENI. V lost 2 bases and J lost 2, with 11 bases in between. Combining the CDR3 with reference TRBV18 and TRBJ2-3 gives the whole variable domain NAGVMQNPRHLVRRRGQEARLRCSPMKGHSHVYWYRQLPEEGLKFMVYLQKENIIDESGMPKERFSAEFPKEGPSILRIQQVVRGDSAAYFCASSPSQVDTDTQYFGPGTRLTVL.